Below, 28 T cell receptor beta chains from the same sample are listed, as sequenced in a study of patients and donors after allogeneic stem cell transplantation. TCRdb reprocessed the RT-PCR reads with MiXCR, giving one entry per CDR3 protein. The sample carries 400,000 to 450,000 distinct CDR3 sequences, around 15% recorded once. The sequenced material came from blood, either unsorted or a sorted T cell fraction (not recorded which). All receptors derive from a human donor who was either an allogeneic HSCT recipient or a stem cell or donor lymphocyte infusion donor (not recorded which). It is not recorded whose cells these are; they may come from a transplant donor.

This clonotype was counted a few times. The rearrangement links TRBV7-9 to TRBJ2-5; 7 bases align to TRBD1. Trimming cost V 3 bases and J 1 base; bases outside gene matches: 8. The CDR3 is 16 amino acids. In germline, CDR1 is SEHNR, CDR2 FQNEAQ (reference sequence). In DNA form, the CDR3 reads TGTGCCAGCAGCTTTGGGAAAGGGGGCAGCCAAGAGACCCAGTACTTC. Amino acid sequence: CASSFGKGGSQETQYF.

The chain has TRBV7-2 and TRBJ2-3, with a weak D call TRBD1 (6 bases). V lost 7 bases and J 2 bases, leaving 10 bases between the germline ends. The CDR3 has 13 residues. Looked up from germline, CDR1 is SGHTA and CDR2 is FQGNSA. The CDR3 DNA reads TGTGCCAGCAACGGACAGATCACAGATACGCAGTATTTT. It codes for CASNGQITDTQYF.

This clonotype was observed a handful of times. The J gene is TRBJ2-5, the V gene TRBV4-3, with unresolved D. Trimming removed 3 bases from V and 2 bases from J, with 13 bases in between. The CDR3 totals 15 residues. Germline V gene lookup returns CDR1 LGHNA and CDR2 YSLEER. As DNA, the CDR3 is TGCGCCAGCAGCCAGTATCCGGCGCCACAAGAGACCCAGTACTTC. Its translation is CASSQYPAPQETQYF.

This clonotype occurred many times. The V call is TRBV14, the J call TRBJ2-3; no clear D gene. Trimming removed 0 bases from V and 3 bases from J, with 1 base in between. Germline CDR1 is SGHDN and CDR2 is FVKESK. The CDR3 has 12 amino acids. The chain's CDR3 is CASSQETDTQYF. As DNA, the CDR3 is TGTGCCAGCAGCCAAGAGACAGATACGCAGTATTTT.

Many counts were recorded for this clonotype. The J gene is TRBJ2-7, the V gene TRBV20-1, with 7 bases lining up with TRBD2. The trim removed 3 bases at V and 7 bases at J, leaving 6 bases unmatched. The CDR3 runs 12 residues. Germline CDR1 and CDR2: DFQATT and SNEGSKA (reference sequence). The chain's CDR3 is CSASGGGTEQYF. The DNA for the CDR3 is TGCAGTGCTAGTGGGGGGGGAACGGAGCAGTACTTC.

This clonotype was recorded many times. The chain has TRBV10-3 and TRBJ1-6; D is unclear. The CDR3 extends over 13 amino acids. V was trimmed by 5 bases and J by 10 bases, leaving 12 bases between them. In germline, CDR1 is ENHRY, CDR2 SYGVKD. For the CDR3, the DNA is TGTGCCATCAGTAGCGATTCACGGTCACCCCTCCACTTT. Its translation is CAISSDSRSPLHF.

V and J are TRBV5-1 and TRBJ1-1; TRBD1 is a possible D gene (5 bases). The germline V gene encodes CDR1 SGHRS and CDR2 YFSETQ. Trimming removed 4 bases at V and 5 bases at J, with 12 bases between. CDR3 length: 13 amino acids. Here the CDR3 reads CASSRTRVTEAFF. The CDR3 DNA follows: TGCGCCAGCAGCCGAACCAGGGTTACTGAAGCTTTCTTT.

In DNA, the CDR3 is TGTGCCAGCAGTTACGATGGCAGCTCTGGAAACACCATATATTTT. Translating it yields CASSYDGSSGNTIYF. The chain uses TRBV6-2 or TRBV6-3 and TRBJ1-3; D gene ambiguous. Germline assignment: CDR1 MNHEY and CDR2 SVGEGT. The CDR3 is 15 amino acids. Trimming removed 2 bases from V and 0 bases from J, with 8 bases in between.

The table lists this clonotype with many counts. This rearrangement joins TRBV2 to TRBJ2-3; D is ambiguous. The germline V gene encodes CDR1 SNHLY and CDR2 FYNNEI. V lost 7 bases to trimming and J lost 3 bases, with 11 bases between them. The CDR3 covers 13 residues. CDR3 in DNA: TGTGCCAGCAAACGGACCGGAACAGATACGCAGTATTTT. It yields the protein CASKRTGTDTQYF.

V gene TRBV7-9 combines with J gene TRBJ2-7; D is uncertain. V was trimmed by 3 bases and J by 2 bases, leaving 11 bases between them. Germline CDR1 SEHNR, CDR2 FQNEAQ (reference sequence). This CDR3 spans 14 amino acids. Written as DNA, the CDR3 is TGTGCCAGCAGCTTTCAGACCACCCCCTACGAGCAGTACTTC. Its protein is CASSFQTTPYEQYF.

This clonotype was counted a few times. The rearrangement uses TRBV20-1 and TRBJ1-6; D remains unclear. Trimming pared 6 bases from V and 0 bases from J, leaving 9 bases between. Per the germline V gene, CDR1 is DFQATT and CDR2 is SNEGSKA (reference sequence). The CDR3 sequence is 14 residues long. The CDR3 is CSARETSYNSPLHF. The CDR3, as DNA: TGCAGTGCCCGCGAAACCTCCTATAATTCACCCCTCCACTTT.

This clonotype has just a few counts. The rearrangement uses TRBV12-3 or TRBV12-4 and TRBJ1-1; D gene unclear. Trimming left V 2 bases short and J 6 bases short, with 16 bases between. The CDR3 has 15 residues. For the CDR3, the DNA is TGTGCCAGCAGTTTATACGATGGAGGGAGCCCTGAAGCTTTCTTT. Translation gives CASSLYDGGSPEAFF.

CDR3 sequence: CAPGSLTSTDTQYF. The CDR3 nucleotides read TGTGCCCCTGGGAGCTTGACTAGCACAGATACGCAGTATTTT. The chain couples TRBV7-9 to TRBJ2-3, with D perhaps matching TRBD2 (5 bases). Trimming left V 11 bases short and J 0 bases short, with 15 bases between. Germline CDR1 reads SEHNR; CDR2 reads FQNEAQ (reference sequence). The CDR3 runs 14 residues. Drawing the rest from reference TRBV7-9 and TRBJ2-3, the complete variable domain is DTGVSQNPRHKITKRGQNVTFRCDPISEHNRLYWYRQTLGQGPEFLTYFQNEAQLEKSRLLSDRFSAERPKGSFSTLEIQRTEQGDSAMYLCAPGSLTSTDTQYFGPGTRLTVL.

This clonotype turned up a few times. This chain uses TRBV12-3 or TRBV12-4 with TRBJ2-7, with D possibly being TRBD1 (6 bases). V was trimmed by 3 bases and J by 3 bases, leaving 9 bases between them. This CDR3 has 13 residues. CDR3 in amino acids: CASSFLGGYEQYF. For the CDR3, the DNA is TGTGCCAGCAGTTTTTTAGGGGGCTACGAGCAGTACTTC.

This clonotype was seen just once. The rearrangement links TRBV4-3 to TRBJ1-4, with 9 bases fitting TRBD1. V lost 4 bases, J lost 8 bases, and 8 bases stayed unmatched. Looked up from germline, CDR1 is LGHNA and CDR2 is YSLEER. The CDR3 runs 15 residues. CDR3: CASSRGQGLREKLFF. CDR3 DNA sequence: TGCGCCAGCAGCCGGGGACAGGGCTTGAGGGAAAAACTGTTTTTT.

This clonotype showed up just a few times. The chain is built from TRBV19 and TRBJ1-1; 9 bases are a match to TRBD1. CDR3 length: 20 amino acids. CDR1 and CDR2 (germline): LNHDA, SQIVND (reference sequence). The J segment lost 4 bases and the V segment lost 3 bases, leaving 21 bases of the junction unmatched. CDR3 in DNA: TGTGCCAGTAGTATCCGAATCAGCCAAATACAGGGGGCGAGGGTCACTGAAGCTTTCTTT. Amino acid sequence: CASSIRISQIQGARVTEAFF.

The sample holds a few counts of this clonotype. The CDR3 DNA follows: TGTGCCAGCAGCGTAGAACCGGGGTCCGGAAACACCATATATTTT. This translates into CASSVEPGSGNTIYF. This chain connects TRBV9 to TRBJ1-3; no clear D. The CDR3 is 15 residues long. Between the trimmed V and J ends, which lost 0 bases and 4 bases, there was a span of 11 bases. In germline, CDR1 is SGDLS, CDR2 YYNGEE. The full variable domain, its missing parts supplied by reference TRBV9 and TRBJ1-3, is DSGVTQTPKHLITATGQRVTLRCSPRSGDLSVYWYQQSLDQGLQFLIQYYNGEERAKGNILERFSAQQFPDLHSELNLSSLELGDSALYFCASSVEPGSGNTIYFGEGSWLTVV.

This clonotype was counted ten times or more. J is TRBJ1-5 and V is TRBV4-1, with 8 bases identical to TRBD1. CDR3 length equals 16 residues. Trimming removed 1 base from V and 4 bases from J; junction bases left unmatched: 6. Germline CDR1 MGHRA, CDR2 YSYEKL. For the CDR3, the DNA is TGCGCCAGCAGCCAAGTCCAGGGGGCGAGGAATCAGCCCCAGCATTTT. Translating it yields CASSQVQGARNQPQHF.

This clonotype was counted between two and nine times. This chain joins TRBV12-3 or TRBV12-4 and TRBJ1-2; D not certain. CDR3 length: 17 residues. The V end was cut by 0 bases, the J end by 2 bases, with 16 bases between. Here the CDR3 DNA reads TGTGCCAGCAGTTTAGCGACTTCCCGAAAGCTAAACTATGGCTACACCTTC. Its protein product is CASSLATSRKLNYGYTF.

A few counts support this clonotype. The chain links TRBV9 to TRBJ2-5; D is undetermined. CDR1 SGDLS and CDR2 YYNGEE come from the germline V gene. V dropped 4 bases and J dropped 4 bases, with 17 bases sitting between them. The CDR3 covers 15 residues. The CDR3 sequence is CASSTSTSPGETQYF. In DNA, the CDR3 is TGTGCCAGCAGCACTTCGACATCCCCGGGAGAGACCCAGTACTTC.

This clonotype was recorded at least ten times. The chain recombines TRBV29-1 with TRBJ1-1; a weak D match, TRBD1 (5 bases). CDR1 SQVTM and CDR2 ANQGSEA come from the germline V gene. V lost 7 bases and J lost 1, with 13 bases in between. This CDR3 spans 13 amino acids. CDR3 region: CSAVGGKNTEAFF. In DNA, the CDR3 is TGCAGCGCCGTCGGGGGAAAGAACACTGAAGCTTTCTTT.

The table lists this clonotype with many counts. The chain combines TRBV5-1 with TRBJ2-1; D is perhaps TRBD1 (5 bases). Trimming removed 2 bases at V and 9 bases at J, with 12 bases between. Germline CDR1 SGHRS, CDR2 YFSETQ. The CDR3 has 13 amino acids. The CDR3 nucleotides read TGCGCCAGCAGCTTACCCTCAGGGATTGAGCAGTTCTTC. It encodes CASSLPSGIEQFF.

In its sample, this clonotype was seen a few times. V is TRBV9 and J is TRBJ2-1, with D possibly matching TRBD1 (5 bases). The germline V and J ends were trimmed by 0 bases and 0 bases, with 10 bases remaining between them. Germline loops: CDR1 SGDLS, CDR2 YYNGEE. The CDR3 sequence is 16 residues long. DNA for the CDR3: TGTGCCAGCAGCGTAGCTAGGACAAGCTCCTACAATGAGCAGTTCTTC. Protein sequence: CASSVARTSSYNEQFF.

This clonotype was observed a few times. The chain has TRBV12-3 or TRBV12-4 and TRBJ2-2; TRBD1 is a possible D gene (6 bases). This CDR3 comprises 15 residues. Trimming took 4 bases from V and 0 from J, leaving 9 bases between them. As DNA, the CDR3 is TGTGCCAGCAGTTGGGGGACACCGAACACCGGGGAGCTGTTTTTT. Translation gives CASSWGTPNTGELFF.

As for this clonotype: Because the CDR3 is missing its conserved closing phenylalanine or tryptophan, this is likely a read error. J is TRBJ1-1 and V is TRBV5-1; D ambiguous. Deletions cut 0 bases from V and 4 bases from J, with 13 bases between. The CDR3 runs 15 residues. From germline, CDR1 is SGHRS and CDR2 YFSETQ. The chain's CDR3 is CASSLVFGDGTEAFS. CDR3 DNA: TGCGCCAGCAGCTTGGTATTTGGGGATGGCACTGAAGCTTTCTCT.

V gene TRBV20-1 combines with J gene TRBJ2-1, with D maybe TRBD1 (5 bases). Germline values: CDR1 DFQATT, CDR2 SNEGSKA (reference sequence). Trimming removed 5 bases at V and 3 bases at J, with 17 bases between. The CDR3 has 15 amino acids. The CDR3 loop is CSAPGFGAYYNEQFF. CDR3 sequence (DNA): TGCAGTGCTCCAGGGTTTGGGGCGTACTACAATGAGCAGTTCTTC.

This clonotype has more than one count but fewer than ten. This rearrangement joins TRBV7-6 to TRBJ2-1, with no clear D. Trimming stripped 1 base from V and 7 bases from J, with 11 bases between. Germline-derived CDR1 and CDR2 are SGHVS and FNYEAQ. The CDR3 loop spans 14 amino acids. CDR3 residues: CASSLEAARNEQFF. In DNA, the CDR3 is TGTGCCAGCAGCTTAGAGGCGGCTAGGAATGAGCAGTTCTTC.

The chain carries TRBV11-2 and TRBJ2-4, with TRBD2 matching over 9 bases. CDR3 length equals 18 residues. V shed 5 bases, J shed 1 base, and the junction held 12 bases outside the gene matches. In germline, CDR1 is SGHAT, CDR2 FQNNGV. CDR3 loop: CASSPGGPSGDAKNIQYF. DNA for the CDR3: TGTGCCAGCAGCCCGGGAGGACCTAGCGGGGACGCCAAAAACATTCAGTACTTC. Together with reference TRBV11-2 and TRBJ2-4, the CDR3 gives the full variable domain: EAGVAQSPRYKIIEKRQSVAFWCNPISGHATLYWYQQILGQGPKLLIQFQNNGVVDDSQLPKDRFSAERLKGVDSTLKIQPAKLEDSAVYLCASSPGGPSGDAKNIQYFGAGTRLSVL.